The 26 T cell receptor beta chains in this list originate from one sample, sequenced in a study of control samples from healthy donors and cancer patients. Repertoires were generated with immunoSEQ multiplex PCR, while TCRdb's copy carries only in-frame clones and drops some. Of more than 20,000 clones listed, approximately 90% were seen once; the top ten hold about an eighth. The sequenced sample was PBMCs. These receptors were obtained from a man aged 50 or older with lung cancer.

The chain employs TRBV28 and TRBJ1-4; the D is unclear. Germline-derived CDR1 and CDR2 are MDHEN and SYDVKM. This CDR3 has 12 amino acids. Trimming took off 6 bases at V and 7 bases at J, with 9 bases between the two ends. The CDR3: CASRGFGEKLFF. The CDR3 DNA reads TGTGCCAGCAGGGGTTTTGGTGAAAAACTGTTTTTT.

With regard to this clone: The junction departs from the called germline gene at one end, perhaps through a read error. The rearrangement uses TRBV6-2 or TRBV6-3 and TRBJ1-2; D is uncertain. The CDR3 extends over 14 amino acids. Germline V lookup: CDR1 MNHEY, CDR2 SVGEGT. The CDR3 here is CAGSYVQPNYGYTF. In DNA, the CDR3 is TGTGCCGGCAGTTACGTCCAGCCTAACTATGGCTACACCTTC.

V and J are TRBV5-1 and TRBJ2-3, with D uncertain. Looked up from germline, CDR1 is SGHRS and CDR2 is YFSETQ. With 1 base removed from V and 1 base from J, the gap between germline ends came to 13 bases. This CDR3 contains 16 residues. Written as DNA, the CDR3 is TGCGCCAGCAGCTTGAACGGAAGGCCTGGCACAGATACGCAGTATTTT. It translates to CASSLNGRPGTDTQYF.

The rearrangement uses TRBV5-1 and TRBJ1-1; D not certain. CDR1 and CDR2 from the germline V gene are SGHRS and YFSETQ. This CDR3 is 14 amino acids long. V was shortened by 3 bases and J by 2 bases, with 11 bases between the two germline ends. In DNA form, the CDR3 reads TGCGCCAGCAGCTCGGACGGCATAAACACTGAAGCTTTCTTT. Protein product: CASSSDGINTEAFF. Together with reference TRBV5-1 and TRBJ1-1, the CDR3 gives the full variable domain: KAGVTQTPRYLIKTRGQQVTLSCSPISGHRSVSWYQQTPGQGLQFLFEYFSETQRNKGNFPGRFSGRQFSNSRSEMNVSTLELGDSALYLCASSSDGINTEAFFGQGTRLTVV.

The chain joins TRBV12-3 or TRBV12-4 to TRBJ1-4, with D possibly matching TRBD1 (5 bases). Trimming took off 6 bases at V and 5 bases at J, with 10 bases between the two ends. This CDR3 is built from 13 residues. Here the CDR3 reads CASRGTANEKLFF. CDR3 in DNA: TGTGCCAGCAGGGGGACGGCGAATGAAAAACTGTTTTTT.

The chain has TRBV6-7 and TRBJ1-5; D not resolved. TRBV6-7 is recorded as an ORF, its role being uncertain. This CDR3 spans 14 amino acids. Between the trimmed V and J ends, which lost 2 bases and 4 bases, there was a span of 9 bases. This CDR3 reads CASSYGLGNQPQHF. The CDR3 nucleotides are TGTGCCAGCAGTTACGGTCTAGGGAATCAGCCCCAGCATTTT.

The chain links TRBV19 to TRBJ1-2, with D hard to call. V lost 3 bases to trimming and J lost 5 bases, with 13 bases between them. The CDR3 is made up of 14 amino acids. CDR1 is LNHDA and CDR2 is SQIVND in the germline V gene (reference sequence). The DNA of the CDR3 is TGTGCCAGTAGTATGTTCGAGACGGATTATGGCTACACCTTC. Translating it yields CASSMFETDYGYTF.

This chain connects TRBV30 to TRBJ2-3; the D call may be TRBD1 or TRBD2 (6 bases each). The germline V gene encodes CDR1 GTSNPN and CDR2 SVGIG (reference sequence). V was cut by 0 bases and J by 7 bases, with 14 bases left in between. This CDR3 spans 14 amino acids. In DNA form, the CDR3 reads TGTGCCTGGAGTGTAACGGGGGCCCAACATACGCAGTATTTT. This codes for CAWSVTGAQHTQYF.

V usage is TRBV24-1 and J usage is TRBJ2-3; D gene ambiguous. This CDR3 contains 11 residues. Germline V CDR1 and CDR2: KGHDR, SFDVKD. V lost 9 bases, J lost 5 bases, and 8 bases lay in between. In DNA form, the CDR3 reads TGTGCCACCGGGGTGGGAGATACGCAGTATTTT. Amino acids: CATGVGDTQYF.

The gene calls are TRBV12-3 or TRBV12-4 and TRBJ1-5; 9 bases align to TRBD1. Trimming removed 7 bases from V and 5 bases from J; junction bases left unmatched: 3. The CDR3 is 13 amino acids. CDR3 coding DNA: TGTGCCAGCAACAGGGGGCTGGATCAGCCCCAGCATTTT. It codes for CASNRGLDQPQHF.

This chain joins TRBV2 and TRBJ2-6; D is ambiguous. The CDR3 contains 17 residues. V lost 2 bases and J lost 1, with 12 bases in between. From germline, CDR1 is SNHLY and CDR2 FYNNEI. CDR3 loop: CASSEQAVVSGANVLTF. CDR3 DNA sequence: TGTGCCAGCAGTGAACAGGCCGTCGTATCTGGGGCCAACGTCCTGACTTTC.

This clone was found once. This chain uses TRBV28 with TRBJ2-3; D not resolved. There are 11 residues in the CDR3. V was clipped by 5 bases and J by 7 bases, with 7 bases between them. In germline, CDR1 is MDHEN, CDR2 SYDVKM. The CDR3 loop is CASSNLYTQYF. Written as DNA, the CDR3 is TGTGCCAGCAGTAATCTTTATACGCAGTATTTT.

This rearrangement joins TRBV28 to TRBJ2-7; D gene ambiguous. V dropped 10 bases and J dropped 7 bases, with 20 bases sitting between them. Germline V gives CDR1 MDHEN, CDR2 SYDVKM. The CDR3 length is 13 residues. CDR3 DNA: TGTGCCACCCTCCCCCACATGGGTTATGAGCAGTACTTC. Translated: CATLPHMGYEQYF.

The DNA for the CDR3 is TGTGCCAGCACTACAGGCGGACAGGGGTTTGGCACTGAAGCTTTCTTT. Its protein is CASTTGGQGFGTEAFF. The gene calls are TRBV6-6 and TRBJ1-1; TRBD1 agrees at 9 bases. The germline V gene encodes CDR1 MNHNY and CDR2 SVGAGI (reference sequence). The CDR3 loop spans 16 amino acids. Unmatched junction bases numbered 13, after V lost 7 bases and J lost 4 bases.

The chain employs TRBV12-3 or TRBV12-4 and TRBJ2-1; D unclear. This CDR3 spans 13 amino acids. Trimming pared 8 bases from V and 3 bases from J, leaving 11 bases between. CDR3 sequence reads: CASGSLGYNEQFF. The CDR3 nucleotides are TGTGCCAGCGGGTCGTTAGGCTACAATGAGCAGTTCTTC.

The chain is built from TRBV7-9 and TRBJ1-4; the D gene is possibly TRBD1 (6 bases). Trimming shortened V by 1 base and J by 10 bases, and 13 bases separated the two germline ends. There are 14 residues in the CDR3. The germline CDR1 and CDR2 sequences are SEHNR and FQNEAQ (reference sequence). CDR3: CASSLGGQSAKLFF. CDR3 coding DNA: TGTGCCAGCAGCTTAGGTGGACAGTCGGCAAAACTGTTTTTT.

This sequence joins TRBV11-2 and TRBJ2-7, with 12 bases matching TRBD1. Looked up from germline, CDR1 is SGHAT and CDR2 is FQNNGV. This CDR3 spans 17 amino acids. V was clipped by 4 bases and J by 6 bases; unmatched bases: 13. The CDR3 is CASSSLNRDRGRGEQYF. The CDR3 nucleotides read TGTGCCAGCAGCTCACTAAACCGGGACAGGGGGCGCGGCGAGCAGTACTTC.

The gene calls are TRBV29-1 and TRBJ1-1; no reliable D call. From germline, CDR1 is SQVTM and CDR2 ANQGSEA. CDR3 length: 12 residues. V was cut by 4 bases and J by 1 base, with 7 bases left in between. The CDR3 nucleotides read TGCAGCGTTGGATCTGGGAACACTGAAGCTTTCTTT. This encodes CSVGSGNTEAFF. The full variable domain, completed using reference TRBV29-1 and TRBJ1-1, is SAVISQKPSRDICQRGTSLTIQCQVDSQVTMMFWYRQQPGQSLTLIATANQGSEATYESGFVIDKFPISRPNLTFSTLTVSNMSPEDSSIYLCSVGSGNTEAFFGQGTRLTVV.

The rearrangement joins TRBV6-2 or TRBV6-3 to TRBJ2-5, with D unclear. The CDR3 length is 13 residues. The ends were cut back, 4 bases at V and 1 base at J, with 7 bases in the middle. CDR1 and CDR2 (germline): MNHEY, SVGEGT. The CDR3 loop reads CASSFRTQETQYF. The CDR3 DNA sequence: TGTGCCAGCAGTTTCAGGACCCAAGAGACCCAGTACTTC.

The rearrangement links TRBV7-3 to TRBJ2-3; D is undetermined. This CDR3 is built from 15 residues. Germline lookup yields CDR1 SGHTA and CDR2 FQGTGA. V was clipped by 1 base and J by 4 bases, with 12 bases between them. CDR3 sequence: CASSLKVVGPDTQYF. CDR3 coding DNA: TGTGCCAGCAGCTTAAAGGTTGTGGGTCCAGATACGCAGTATTTT.

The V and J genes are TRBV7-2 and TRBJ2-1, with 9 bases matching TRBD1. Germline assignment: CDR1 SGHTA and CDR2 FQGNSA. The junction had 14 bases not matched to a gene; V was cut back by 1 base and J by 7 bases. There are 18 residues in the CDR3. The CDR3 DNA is TGTGCCAGCAGCTTAGAGGGGACAGGGTACTTAATTGGTAATGAGCAGTTCTTC. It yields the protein CASSLEGTGYLIGNEQFF.

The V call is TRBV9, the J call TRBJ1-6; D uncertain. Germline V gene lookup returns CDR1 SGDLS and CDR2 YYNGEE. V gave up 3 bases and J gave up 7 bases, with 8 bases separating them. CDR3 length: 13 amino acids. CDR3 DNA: TGTGCCAGCAGCGAGACGGGGAATTCACCCCTCCACTTT. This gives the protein CASSETGNSPLHF.

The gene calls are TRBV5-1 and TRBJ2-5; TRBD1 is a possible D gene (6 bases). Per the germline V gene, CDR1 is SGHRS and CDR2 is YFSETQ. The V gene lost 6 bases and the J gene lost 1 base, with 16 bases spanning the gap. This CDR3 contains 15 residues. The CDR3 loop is CASNRGSNLQETQYF. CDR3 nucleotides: TGCGCCAGCAATAGGGGGTCAAACCTCCAAGAGACCCAGTACTTC.

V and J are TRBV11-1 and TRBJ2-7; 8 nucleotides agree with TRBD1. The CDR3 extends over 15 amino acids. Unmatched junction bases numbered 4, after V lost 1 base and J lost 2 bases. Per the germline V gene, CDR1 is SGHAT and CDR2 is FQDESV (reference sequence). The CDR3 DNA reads TGTGCCAGCAGCTTAGGTCGGACAGGGCCCTACGAGCAGTACTTC. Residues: CASSLGRTGPYEQYF.

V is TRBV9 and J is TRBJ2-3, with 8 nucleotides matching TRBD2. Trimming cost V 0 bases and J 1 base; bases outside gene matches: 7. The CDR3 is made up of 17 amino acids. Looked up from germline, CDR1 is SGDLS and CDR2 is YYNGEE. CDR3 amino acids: CASSVGLQRGRTDTQYF. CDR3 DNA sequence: TGTGCCAGCAGCGTAGGTTTACAGCGGGGGCGCACAGATACGCAGTATTTT.

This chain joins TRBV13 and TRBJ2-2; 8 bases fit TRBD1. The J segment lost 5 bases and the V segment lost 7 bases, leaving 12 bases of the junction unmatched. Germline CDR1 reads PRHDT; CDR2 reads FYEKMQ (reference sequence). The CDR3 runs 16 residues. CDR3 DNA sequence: TGTGCCAGCAACATGGTCGAGTACAGGGGGACCGGGGAGCTGTTTTTT. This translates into CASNMVEYRGTGELFF.